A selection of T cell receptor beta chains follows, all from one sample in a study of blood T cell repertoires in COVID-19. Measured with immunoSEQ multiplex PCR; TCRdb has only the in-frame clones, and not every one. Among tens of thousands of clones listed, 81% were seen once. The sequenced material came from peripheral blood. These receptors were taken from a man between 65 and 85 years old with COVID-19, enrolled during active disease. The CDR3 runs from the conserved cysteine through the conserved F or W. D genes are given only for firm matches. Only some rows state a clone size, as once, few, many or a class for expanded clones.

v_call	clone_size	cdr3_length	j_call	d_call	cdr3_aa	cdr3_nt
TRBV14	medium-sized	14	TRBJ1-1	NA	CASSQLVDITEAFF	TGTGCCAGCAGCCAACTCGTCGACATCACTGAAGCTTTCTTT
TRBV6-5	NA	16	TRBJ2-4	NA	CASSYAQILAKNIQYF	TGTGCCAGCAGTTACGCACAGATTTTAGCCAAAAACATTCAGTACTTC
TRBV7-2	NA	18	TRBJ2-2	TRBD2	CASSSSSTSGRFTGELFF	TGTGCCAGCAGCTCCAGCTCTACTAGCGGGAGGTTCACCGGGGAGCTGTTTTTT
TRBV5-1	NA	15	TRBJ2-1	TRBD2	CASSTLALTYNEQFF	TGCGCCAGCAGCACACTAGCGCTCACATACAATGAGCAGTTCTTC
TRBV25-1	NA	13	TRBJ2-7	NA	CASSEVTAYEQYF	TGTGCCAGCAGTGAAGTGACAGCCTACGAGCAGTACTTC
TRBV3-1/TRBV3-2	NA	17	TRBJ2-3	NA	CASSQDRIAGHTDTQYF	TGTGCCAGCAGCCAAGATAGAATCGCGGGCCACACAGATACGCAGTATTTT
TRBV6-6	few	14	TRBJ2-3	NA	CASVPEGNSDTQYF	TGTGCCAGCGTCCCGGAGGGTAACTCCGATACGCAGTATTTT
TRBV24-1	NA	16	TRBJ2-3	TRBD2	CATSDLLAGEADTQYF	TGTGCCACCAGTGACCTACTAGCGGGAGAAGCAGATACGCAGTATTTT
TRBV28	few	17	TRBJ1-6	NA	CASSKGELGSSTSPLHF	TGTGCCAGCAGTAAGGGAGAATTGGGATCCAGCACTTCACCCCTCCACTTT
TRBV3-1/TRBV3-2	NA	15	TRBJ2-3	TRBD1	CASSQETGVTDTQYF	TGTGCCAGCAGCCAAGAGACAGGGGTCACAGATACGCAGTATTTT
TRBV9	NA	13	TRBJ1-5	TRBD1	CASSSIPGQPKHF	TGTGCCAGCAGCTCGATTCCGGGACAGCCAAAGCATTTT
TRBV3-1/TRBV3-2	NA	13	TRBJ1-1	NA	CASSPRENTEAFF	TGTGCCAGCAGCCCCCGGGAGAACACTGAAGCTTTCTTT
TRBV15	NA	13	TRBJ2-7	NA	CATSRGLGYEQYF	TGTGCCACCAGCAGAGGACTAGGGTACGAGCAGTACTTC
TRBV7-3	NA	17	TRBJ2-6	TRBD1	CASSFGTGSSGANVLTF	TGTGCCAGCAGCTTCGGGACAGGGAGCTCTGGGGCCAACGTCCTGACTTTC
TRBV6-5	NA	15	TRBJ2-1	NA	CASIPVLSSYNEQFF	TGTGCCAGCATCCCGGTCCTCTCCTCCTACAATGAGCAGTTCTTC
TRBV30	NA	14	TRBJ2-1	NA	CAWSRGLRYNEQFF	TGTGCCTGGAGTAGAGGACTCAGATACAATGAGCAGTTCTTC
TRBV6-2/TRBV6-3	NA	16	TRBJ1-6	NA	CASSYSSGEYVSPLHF	TGTGCCAGCAGTTACTCGTCAGGGGAGTATGTTTCACCCCTCCACTTT
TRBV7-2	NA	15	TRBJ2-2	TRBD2	CASSFFKRDGGELFF	TGTGCCAGCAGCTTCTTCAAGCGGGACGGGGGGGAGCTGTTTTTT
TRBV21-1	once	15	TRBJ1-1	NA	CASSGGAQMNTEAFF	TGTGCCAGCAGCGGGGGGGCCCAAATGAACACTGAAGCTTTCTTT
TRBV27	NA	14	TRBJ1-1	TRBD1	CASSSWTGETEAFF	TGTGCCAGCAGTTCCTGGACAGGGGAAACTGAAGCTTTCTTT
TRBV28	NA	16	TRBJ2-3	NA	CASSLFLRPIVDTQYF	TGTGCCAGCAGTTTATTTCTGCGGCCTATAGTAGATACGCAGTATTTT
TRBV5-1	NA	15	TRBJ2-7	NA	CASSLVAELAYEQYF	TGCGCCAGCAGCTTGGTAGCGGAACTAGCCTACGAGCAGTACTTC
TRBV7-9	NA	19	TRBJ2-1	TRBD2	CASSPRGLAGGPRGNEQFF	TGTGCCAGCAGCCCGAGGGGGCTAGCGGGAGGGCCTCGGGGCAATGAGCAGTTCTTC
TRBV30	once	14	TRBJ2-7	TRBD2	CAGGGQGITYEQYF	TGTGCCGGCGGGGGGCAGGGGATTACGTACGAGCAGTACTTC
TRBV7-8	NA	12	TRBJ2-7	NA	CASSPRAYEQYF	TGTGCCAGCAGCCCACGGGCCTACGAGCAGTACTTC